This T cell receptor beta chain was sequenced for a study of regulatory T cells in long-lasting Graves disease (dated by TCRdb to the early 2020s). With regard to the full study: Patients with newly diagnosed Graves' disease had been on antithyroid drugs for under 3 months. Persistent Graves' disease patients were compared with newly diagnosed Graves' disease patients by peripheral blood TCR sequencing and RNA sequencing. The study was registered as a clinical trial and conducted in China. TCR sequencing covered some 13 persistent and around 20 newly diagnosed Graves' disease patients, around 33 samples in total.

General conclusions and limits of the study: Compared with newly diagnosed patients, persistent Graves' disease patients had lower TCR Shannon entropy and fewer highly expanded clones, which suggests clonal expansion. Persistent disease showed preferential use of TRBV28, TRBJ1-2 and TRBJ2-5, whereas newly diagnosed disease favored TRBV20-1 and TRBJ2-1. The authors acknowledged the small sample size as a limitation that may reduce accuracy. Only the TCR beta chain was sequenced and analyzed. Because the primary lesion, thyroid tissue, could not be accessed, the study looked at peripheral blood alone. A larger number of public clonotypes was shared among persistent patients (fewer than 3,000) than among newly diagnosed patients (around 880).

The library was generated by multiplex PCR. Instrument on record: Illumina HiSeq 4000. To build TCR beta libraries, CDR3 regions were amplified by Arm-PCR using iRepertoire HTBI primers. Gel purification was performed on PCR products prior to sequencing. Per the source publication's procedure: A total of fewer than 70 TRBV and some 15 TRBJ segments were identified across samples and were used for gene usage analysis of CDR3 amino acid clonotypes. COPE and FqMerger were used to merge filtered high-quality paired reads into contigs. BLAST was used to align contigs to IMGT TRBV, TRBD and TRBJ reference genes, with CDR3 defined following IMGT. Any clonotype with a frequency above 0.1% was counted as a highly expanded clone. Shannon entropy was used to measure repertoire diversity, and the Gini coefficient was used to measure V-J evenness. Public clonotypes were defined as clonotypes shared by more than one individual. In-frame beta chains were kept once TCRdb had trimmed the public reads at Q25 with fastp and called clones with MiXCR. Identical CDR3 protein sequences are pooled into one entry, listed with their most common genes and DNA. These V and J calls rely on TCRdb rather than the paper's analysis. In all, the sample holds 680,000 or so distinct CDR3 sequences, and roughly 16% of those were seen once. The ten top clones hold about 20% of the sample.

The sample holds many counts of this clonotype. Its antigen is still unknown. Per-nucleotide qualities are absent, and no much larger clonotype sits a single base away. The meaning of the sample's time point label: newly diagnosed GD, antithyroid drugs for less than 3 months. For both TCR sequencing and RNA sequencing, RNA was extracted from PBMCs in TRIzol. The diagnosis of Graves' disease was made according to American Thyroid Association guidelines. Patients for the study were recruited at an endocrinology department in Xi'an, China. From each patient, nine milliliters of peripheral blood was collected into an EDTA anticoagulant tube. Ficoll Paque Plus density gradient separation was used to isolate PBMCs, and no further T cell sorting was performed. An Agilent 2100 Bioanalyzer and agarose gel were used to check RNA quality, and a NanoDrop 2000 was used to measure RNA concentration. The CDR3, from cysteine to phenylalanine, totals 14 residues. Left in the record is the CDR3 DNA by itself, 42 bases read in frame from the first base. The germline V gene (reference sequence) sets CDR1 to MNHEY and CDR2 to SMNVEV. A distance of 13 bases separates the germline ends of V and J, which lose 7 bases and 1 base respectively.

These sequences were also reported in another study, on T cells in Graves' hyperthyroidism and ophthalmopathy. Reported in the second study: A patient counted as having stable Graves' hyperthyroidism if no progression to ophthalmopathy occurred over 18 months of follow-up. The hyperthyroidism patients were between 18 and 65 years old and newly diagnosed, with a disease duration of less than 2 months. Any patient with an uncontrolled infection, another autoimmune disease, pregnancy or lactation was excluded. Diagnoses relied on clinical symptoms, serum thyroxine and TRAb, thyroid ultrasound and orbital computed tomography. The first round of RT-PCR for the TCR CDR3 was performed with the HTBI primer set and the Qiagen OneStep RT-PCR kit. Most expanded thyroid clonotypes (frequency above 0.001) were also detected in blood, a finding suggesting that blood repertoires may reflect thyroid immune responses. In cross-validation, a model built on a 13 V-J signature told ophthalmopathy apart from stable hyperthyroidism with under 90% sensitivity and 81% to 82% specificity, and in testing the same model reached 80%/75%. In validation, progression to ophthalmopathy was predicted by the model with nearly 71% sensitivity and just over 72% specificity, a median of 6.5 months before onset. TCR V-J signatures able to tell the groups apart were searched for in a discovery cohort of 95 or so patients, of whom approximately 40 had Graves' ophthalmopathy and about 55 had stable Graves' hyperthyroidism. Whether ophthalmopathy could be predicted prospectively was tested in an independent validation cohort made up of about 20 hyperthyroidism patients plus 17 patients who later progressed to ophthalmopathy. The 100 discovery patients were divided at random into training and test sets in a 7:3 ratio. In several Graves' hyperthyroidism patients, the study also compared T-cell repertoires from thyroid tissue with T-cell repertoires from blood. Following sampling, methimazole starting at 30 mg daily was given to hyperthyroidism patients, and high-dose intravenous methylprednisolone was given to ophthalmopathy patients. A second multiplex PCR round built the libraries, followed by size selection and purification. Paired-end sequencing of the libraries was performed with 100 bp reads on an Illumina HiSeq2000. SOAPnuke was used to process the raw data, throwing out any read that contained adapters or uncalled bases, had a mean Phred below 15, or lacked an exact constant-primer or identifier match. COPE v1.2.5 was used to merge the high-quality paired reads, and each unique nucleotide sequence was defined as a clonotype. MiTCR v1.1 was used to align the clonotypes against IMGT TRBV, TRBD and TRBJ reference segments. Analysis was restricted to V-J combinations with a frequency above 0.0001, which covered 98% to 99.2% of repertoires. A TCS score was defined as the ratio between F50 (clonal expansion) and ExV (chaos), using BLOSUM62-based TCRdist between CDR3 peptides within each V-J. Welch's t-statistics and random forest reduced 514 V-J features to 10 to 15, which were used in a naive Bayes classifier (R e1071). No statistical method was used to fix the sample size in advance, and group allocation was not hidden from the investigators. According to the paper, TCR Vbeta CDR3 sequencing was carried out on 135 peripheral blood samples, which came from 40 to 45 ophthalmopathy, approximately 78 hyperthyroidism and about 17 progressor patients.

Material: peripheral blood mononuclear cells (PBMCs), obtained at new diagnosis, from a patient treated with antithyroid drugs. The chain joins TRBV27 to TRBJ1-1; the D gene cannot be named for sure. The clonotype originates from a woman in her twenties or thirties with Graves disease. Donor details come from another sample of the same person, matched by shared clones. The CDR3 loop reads CASKTIGGNTEAFF. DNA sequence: TGTGCCAGCAAGACGATCGGCGGGAACACTGAAGCTTTCTTT.